This passage covers 6 T cell receptor beta chains from one sample sequenced in a study of cytomegalovirus exposure and HLA in healthy donors. TCRdb keeps only in-frame clones here, not all; method: immunoSEQ multiplex PCR. This repertoire shows about 250,000 clones, around 87% found once; its top ten account for about 3%. Material for sequencing was PBMCs. These receptors were obtained from a man aged 18 to 29 in good health and CMV-seronegative.

This clone was observed once. The V and J genes are TRBV7-2 and TRBJ2-3; the match to TRBD1 covers 9 bases. CDR1 SGHTA and CDR2 FQGNSA come from the germline V gene. There are 14 residues in the CDR3. With 6 bases clipped from V and 3 bases from J, the junction kept 4 bases outside the gene matches. Here the CDR3 reads CASRLQGATDTQYF. CDR3 bases: TGTGCCAGCAGACTACAGGGGGCGACAGATACGCAGTATTTT.

The chain's CDR3 is CASSQAGSSGNTIYF. Written as DNA, the CDR3 is TGTGCCAGCAGCCAAGCAGGATCCTCTGGAAACACCATATATTTT. The chain carries TRBV16 and TRBJ1-3, with no clear D. Germline V lookup: CDR1 KGHSY, CDR2 FQNENV. This CDR3 has 15 amino acids. Trimming removed 2 bases from V and 0 bases from J, with 8 bases in between. Variable domain in full (rest from reference TRBV16 and TRBJ1-3): GEEVAQTPKHLVRGEGQKAKLYCAPIKGHSYVFWYQQVLKNEFKFLISFQNENVFDETGMPKERFSAKCLPNSPCSLEIQATKLEDSAVYFCASSQAGSSGNTIYFGEGSWLTVV.

V usage is TRBV7-2 and J usage is TRBJ2-1, with TRBD2 as a possible D gene (6 bases). V was trimmed by 5 bases and J by 6 bases, leaving 23 bases between them. Germline V gene data show CDR1 as SGHTA and CDR2 as FQGNSA. There are 17 residues in the CDR3. CDR3 in amino acids: CASSPRRELAATNEQFF. The CDR3 DNA sequence: TGTGCCAGCAGCCCACGAAGGGAGTTAGCGGCGACCAATGAGCAGTTCTTC.

This clone was counted once. This sequence joins TRBV28 and TRBJ2-7; 7 bases map to TRBD2. Trimming removed 2 bases from V and 0 bases from J; junction bases left unmatched: 13. In germline, CDR1 is MDHEN, CDR2 SYDVKM. This CDR3 contains 18 residues. The CDR3 bases are TGTGCCAGCAGTTTAGCCCTGGGGGAGGGTTTAAGCTCCTACGAGCAGTACTTC. Translation gives CASSLALGEGLSSYEQYF.

The chain joins TRBV4-1 to TRBJ2-7, with 8 bases lining up with TRBD2. V was clipped by 1 base and J by 6 bases; unmatched bases: 8. The CDR3 is 15 amino acids. Per the germline V gene, CDR1 is MGHRA and CDR2 is YSYEKL. The CDR3 DNA reads as TGCGCCAGCAGCCAAGTGTCAGCGGGAGCCCGCGAGCAGTACTTC. Amino acid sequence: CASSQVSAGAREQYF.

This clone was observed a few times. This chain uses TRBV10-3 with TRBJ1-2; D perhaps matches TRBD1 (5 bases). This CDR3 is built from 15 residues. Germline-derived CDR1 and CDR2 are ENHRY and SYGVKD. The V end was cut by 0 bases, the J end by 0 bases, with 8 bases between. DNA for the CDR3: TGTGCCATCAGTGAGTCGAAGACAGCTAACTATGGCTACACCTTC. Residues: CAISESKTANYGYTF.